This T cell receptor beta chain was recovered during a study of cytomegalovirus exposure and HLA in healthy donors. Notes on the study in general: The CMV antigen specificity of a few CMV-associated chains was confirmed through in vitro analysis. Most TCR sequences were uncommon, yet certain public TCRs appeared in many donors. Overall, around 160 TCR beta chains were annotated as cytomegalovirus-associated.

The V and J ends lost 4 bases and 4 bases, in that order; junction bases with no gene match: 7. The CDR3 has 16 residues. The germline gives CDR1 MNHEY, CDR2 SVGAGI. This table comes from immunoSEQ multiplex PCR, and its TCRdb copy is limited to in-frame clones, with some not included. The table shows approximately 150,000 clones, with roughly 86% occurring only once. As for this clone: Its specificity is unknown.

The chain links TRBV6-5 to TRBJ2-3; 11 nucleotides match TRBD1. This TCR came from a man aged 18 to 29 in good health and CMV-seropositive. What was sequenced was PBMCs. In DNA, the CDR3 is TGTGCCAGCAGTTGGACTCCGGGACAGGGGGCAGATACGCAGTATTTT. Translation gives CASSWTPGQGADTQYF.